This TCR beta chain was sequenced for a study of blood T cells in healthy people across ages. Study-wide context: Capture via template switching afforded approximately one barcoded beta molecule per two T cells. Study observations and caveats: As age increased, TCR beta diversity per million T cells fell in a roughly linear fashion. The percentage of naive T cells correlated strongly with TCR beta diversity.

The second PCR ran 7 to 11 cycles with a sample-barcoded 5' primer and J-beta primers. Researchers report that a template-switch adaptor with 12 random nucleotides tagged each cDNA molecule. Each CDR3 protein is one row after TCRdb ran MiXCR on the 5' RACE reads. The sample holds approximately 320,000 distinct CDR3 sequences; less than 30% are singletons and the top ten take over 25%. Comments on this clonotype: No antigen is known for it.

The sample taken for sequencing was blood. The clonotype originates from a woman in her 70s in good health.

The CDR3 protein is CASSIEGLGFGEQFF. The CDR3 DNA reads as TGTGCCAGTAGTATAGAGGGACTAGGGTTCGGAGAGCAGTTCTTC. V gene TRBV19 combines with J gene TRBJ2-5; 8 nucleotides line up with TRBD2. The J call is uncertain, as TRBJ2-1 better fits the DNA end. CDR3 length equals 15 residues. Per the germline V gene, CDR1 is LNHDA and CDR2 is SQIVND (reference sequence).